The 27 T cell receptor beta chains in this list originate from one sample, sequenced in a study of blood T cell repertoires in COVID-19. TCRdb keeps only in-frame clones here, not all; method: immunoSEQ multiplex PCR. The table includes 150,000 to 200,000 clones, approximately 85% detected once. Sequences were obtained from peripheral blood. The receptors originated from a human donor with active or convalescent COVID-19. The donor label of this sample is uncertain.

The chain has TRBV6-5 and TRBJ2-7, with D maybe TRBD1 (5 bases). Germline CDR1 reads MNHEY; CDR2 reads SVGAGI. CDR3 length equals 14 residues. V lost 3 bases to trimming and J lost 6 bases, with 15 bases between them. CDR3 bases: TGTGCCAGCAGTTATGGCCTAGGGGTGGGCGAGCAGTACTTC. It specifies CASSYGLGVGEQYF.

This chain joins TRBV7-2 and TRBJ2-1; D not certain. V was clipped by 1 base and J by 8 bases, with 18 bases between them. This CDR3 has 16 amino acids. The germline V gene has CDR1 SGHTA and CDR2 FQGNSA. The CDR3 protein is CASSLELPPLSDEQFF. The CDR3 DNA follows: TGTGCCAGCAGCTTAGAACTCCCACCCCTCAGCGATGAGCAGTTCTTC.

This clone has only one observation. This chain links TRBV12-3 or TRBV12-4 with TRBJ1-2; D is undetermined. With 0 bases removed from V and 5 bases from J, the gap between germline ends came to 4 bases. CDR3 size: 12 residues. CDR3 DNA: TGTGCCAGCAGTTTAGCGTCGTATGGCTACACCTTC. Translating gives CASSLASYGYTF.

The chain links TRBV19 to TRBJ2-4, with TRBD1 matching 8 bases. Germline V CDR1 and CDR2: LNHDA, SQIVND (reference sequence). V lost 3 bases, J lost 8 bases, and 3 bases stayed unmatched. The CDR3 covers 13 residues. CDR3 in DNA: TGTGCCAGTAGTATGACAGGGGCGGACATTCAGTACTTC. It translates to CASSMTGADIQYF.

The CDR3: CASSSYSLAGGNEQFF. CDR3 nucleotide sequence: TGTGCCAGCAGCTCTTACTCACTAGCGGGGGGGAATGAGCAGTTCTTC. The V and J genes are TRBV7-9 and TRBJ2-1; TRBD2 matches 13 bases. The CDR3 has 16 residues. The V gene's germline CDR1 is SEHNR and CDR2 FQNEAQ (reference sequence). Germline trimming cut 4 bases from V and 7 bases from J; bases unmatched to any gene: 7. The complete variable domain, with remaining parts taken from reference TRBV7-9 and TRBJ2-1, reads DTGVSQNPRHKITKRGQNVTFRCDPISEHNRLYWYRQTLGQGPEFLTYFQNEAQLEKSRLLSDRFSAERPKGSFSTLEIQRTEQGDSAMYLCASSSYSLAGGNEQFFGPGTRLTVL.

This clone was seen a handful of times. V usage is TRBV2 and J usage is TRBJ2-1; 9 bases agree with TRBD1. This CDR3 region has 16 residues. The V gene end was trimmed by 6 bases and the J gene end by 0 bases; junction bases not matched to a gene: 6. The germline V gene encodes CDR1 SNHLY and CDR2 FYNNEI. The CDR3, as DNA: TGTGCCAGCAGGGACAGGGGAATGGGCTCCTACAATGAGCAGTTCTTC. Its protein product is CASRDRGMGSYNEQFF.

The gene calls are TRBV13 and TRBJ2-7; 8 nucleotides agree with TRBD2. V lost 5 bases, J lost 5 bases, and 17 bases stayed unmatched. The CDR3 loop spans 17 amino acids. CDR1 and CDR2 from the germline V gene are PRHDT and FYEKMQ (reference sequence). CDR3 sequence (DNA): TGTGCCAGCAGCCTCGAGGGGCCGGGGGGGCCCGGGCACGAGCAGTACTTC. Its protein is CASSLEGPGGPGHEQYF.

V is TRBV5-1 and J is TRBJ2-3; D is possibly TRBD1 (6 bases). The CDR3 loop spans 14 amino acids. V dropped 4 bases and J dropped 2 bases, with 11 bases sitting between them. Germline assignment: CDR1 SGHRS and CDR2 YFSETQ. The CDR3: CASSEQGFTDTQYF. The CDR3 nucleotides are TGCGCCAGCAGCGAGCAGGGGTTCACAGATACGCAGTATTTT.

The chain has TRBV30 and TRBJ2-3; 8 bases fit TRBD2. This CDR3 contains 18 residues. Germline loops: CDR1 GTSNPN, CDR2 SVGIG (reference sequence). V lost 3 bases, J lost 0 bases, and 14 bases stayed unmatched. The CDR3 bases are TGTGCCTGGAGCTCAAAGGCTAGCGGGTCCCATAGCACAGATACGCAGTATTTT. Residues: CAWSSKASGSHSTDTQYF. Variable domain in full (rest from reference TRBV30 and TRBJ2-3): SQTIHQWPATLVQPVGSPLSLECTVEGTSNPNLYWYRQAAGRGLQLLFYSVGIGQISSEVPQNLSASRPQDRQFILSSKKLLLSDSGFYLCAWSSKASGSHSTDTQYFGPGTRLTVL.

CDR3 region: CASSIGRGLQYAQHF. The DNA of the CDR3 is TGTGCCAGCAGCATCGGGAGGGGCCTCCAATACGCCCAGCATTTT. This chain uses TRBV28 with TRBJ1-5, with a possible D match to TRBD1 (5 bases). The ends were cut back, 6 bases at V and 11 bases at J, with 23 bases in the middle. The CDR3 runs 15 residues. The germline V gene encodes CDR1 MDHEN and CDR2 SYDVKM.

The gene calls are TRBV5-1 and TRBJ1-4; 11 positions match TRBD1. J was trimmed by 0 bases and V by 1 base; bases with no gene match: 5. The CDR3 is 18 residues long. CDR1 is SGHRS, CDR2 YFSETQ, per germline. DNA for the CDR3: TGCGCCAGCAGCTTGAGCGGACAGGGGGCTGCAACTAATGAAAAACTGTTTTTT. As protein: CASSLSGQGAATNEKLFF.

The chain employs TRBV9 and TRBJ2-1, with 7 bases lining up with TRBD2. There are 15 residues in the CDR3. V lost 3 bases, J lost 1 base, and 4 bases stayed unmatched. CDR1 and CDR2 (germline): SGDLS, YYNGEE. In nucleotides, the CDR3 is TGTGCCAGCAGCGGAACCGGGGGGTCCTACAATGAGCAGTTCTTC. It codes for CASSGTGGSYNEQFF.

In its sample, this clone was seen once. Written as DNA, the CDR3 is TGTGCCAGCAGCTCGAGATCAACCGGGGAGCTGTTTTTT. Amino acid sequence: CASSSRSTGELFF. The J gene is TRBJ2-2, the V gene TRBV11-3; D unresolved. The CDR3 covers 13 residues. Trimming cost V 4 bases and J 5 bases, with 8 bases left between them. Germline V gene lookup returns CDR1 SGHNT and CDR2 YENEEA.

The J gene is TRBJ2-4, the V gene TRBV6-5, with 8 positions matching TRBD1. V gave up 10 bases and J gave up 8 bases; unmatched junction bases: 7. The CDR3 consists of 12 residues. CDR1 is MNHEY, CDR2 SVGAGI, per germline. The CDR3 bases are TGTGCCACCCAGGCAGGGGGCGACATTCAGTACTTC. Residues: CATQAGGDIQYF.

Only one count was recorded for this clone. The rearrangement links TRBV5-6 to TRBJ1-5; 8 bases fit TRBD1. The CDR3 runs to 17 residues. V shed 4 bases and J 2 bases; nucleotides not matched to a gene: 11. Germline CDR1 and CDR2: SGHDT and YYEEEE. Here the CDR3 reads CASSPRAGGRGNQPQHF. The CDR3 coding sequence is TGTGCCAGCAGCCCCAGGGCAGGGGGCAGGGGCAATCAGCCCCAGCATTTT.

This chain links TRBV4-1 with TRBJ1-1; 10 nucleotides match TRBD1. This CDR3 has 15 residues. Germline V gene lookup returns CDR1 MGHRA and CDR2 YSYEKL. The V and J ends lost 4 bases and 5 bases, in that order; junction bases with no gene match: 7. The CDR3 is CASSRTGTGVTEAFF. CDR3 DNA: TGCGCCAGCAGCCGGACCGGGACAGGGGTTACTGAAGCTTTCTTT.

This clone appeared a few times. This chain uses TRBV7-9 with TRBJ1-2; D gene ambiguous. Trimming left V 3 bases short and J 4 bases short, with 6 bases between. The CDR3 length is 12 residues. Germline V gene lookup returns CDR1 SEHNR and CDR2 FQNEAQ (reference sequence). This CDR3 is CASSFGGYGYTF. The CDR3, as DNA: TGTGCCAGCAGCTTCGGCGGCTATGGCTACACCTTC. Looking up the rest from reference TRBV7-9 and TRBJ1-2 gives the full variable domain: DTGVSQNPRHKITKRGQNVTFRCDPISEHNRLYWYRQTLGQGPEFLTYFQNEAQLEKSRLLSDRFSAERPKGSFSTLEIQRTEQGDSAMYLCASSFGGYGYTFGSGTRLTVV.

The V and J genes are TRBV6-5 and TRBJ1-3; possibly TRBD1 for D (5 bases). The ends were cut back, 8 bases at V and 7 bases at J, with 15 bases in the middle. CDR3 length equals 13 residues. Germline values: CDR1 MNHEY, CDR2 SVGAGI. The CDR3 DNA sequence: TGTGCCAGCCAAGGGGCAAATAGCAACACCATATATTTT. Its translation: CASQGANSNTIYF.

About this clone: A read error may account for a junction end that differs from germline. The chain uses TRBV20-1 and TRBJ1-1, with TRBD1 as a possible D gene (5 bases). The CDR3 runs to 10 residues. The V gene's germline CDR1 is DFQATT and CDR2 SNEGSKA (reference sequence). The CDR3 here is CSASRWDSVF. The CDR3 DNA is TGCAGTGCTAGTAGGTGGGACTCTGTTTTT.

V and J are TRBV6-5 and TRBJ2-2; no firm D call. Trimming cost V 3 bases and J 6 bases, with 5 bases left between them. Per the germline V gene, CDR1 is MNHEY and CDR2 is SVGAGI. The CDR3 sequence is 12 residues long. This CDR3 reads CASSYLSGELFF. In nucleotides, the CDR3 is TGTGCCAGCAGTTATCTCTCCGGGGAGCTGTTTTTT.

J is TRBJ2-7 and V is TRBV28, with 9 positions matching TRBD1. Germline V gene lookup returns CDR1 MDHEN and CDR2 SYDVKM. J lost 1 base, V lost 6 bases, and 10 bases had no gene match. The CDR3 length is 16 residues. The CDR3 loop reads CASRETGGVISYEQYF. DNA for the CDR3: TGTGCCAGCAGGGAAACAGGGGGCGTGATTTCCTACGAGCAGTACTTC.

The chain carries TRBV2 and TRBJ2-3; 7 nucleotides align to TRBD1. Germline CDR1 and CDR2: SNHLY and FYNNEI. V trimming: 8 bases; J trimming: 4 bases; junction bases outside the gene matches: 6. This CDR3 spans 13 amino acids. The CDR3 region is CASWAGGSDTQYF. The CDR3 DNA reads as TGTGCCAGCTGGGCAGGGGGATCAGATACGCAGTATTTT.

As regards this clone: Other DNA sequences in the sample encode the same CDR3. This chain joins TRBV6-6 and TRBJ2-7, with D possibly matching TRBD1 (6 bases). V was clipped by 3 bases and J by 1 base, with 10 bases between them. This CDR3 is 14 amino acids long. Germline V gives CDR1 MNHNY, CDR2 SVGAGI (reference sequence). The CDR3 here is CASSYLTGSYEQYF. The CDR3 DNA follows: TGTGCCAGCAGTTATCTAACAGGGTCCTACGAGCAGTACTTC.

This clone has just one count. The gene calls are TRBV7-3 and TRBJ2-2; D is possibly TRBD1 (5 bases). Germline V gene data show CDR1 as SGHTA and CDR2 as FQGTGA. CDR3 length: 16 residues. Between the trimmed V and J ends, which lost 1 base and 8 bases, there was a span of 17 bases. The CDR3 protein is CASSLISTGRAGELFF. In DNA form, the CDR3 reads TGTGCCAGCAGCTTAATCTCAACGGGCAGGGCTGGGGAGCTGTTTTTT. The variable domain in full, with the rest retrieved from reference TRBV7-3 and TRBJ2-2, is GAGVSQTPSNKVTEKGKYVELRCDPISGHTALYWYRQSLGQGPEFLIYFQGTGAADDSGLPNDRFFAVRPEGSVSTLKIQRTERGDSAVYLCASSLISTGRAGELFFGEGSRLTVL.

V gene TRBV7-9 combines with J gene TRBJ2-3, with a possible D match to TRBD1 (6 bases). CDR1 and CDR2 from the germline V gene are SEHNR and FQNEAQ (reference sequence). This CDR3 contains 14 residues. The V and J ends lost 5 bases and 0 bases respectively, with 9 bases between them. The DNA of the CDR3 is TGTGCCAGCAGCGACAGGACTAGCACAGATACGCAGTATTTT. As protein: CASSDRTSTDTQYF.

This chain uses TRBV19 with TRBJ1-2; D is undetermined. The CDR3 is made up of 11 amino acids. The V and J ends lost 4 bases and 4 bases respectively, with 4 bases between them. Per germline, CDR1 LNHDA and CDR2 SQIVND (reference sequence). The CDR3 reads CASSRAYGYTF. In DNA, the CDR3 is TGTGCCAGTAGTAGAGCCTATGGCTACACCTTC.

V gene TRBV25-1 combines with J gene TRBJ2-7; TRBD1 matches 7 bases. CDR1 and CDR2 from the germline V gene are MGHDK and SYGVNS. The CDR3 spans 13 residues. J gave up 1 base and V 8 bases, and 5 bases lay outside the gene matches. DNA for the CDR3: TGTGCCAGCCCCCGGACAGGTTCCTACGAGCAGTACTTC. Amino acid sequence: CASPRTGSYEQYF.